The rows below give T cell receptor beta chains drawn from one sample of a study of OX40 agonist ivuxolimab in advanced cancers. Method: immunoSEQ multiplex PCR; TCRdb's copy keeps in-frame clones and lacks some. The table records 55,000 to 65,000 clones, more than 80% of them present only once. Sequences were derived from CD4+ or CD8+ T cells sorted from blood, sampled in a trial of the OX40 agonist ivuxolimab. These receptors originate from an adult with an advanced solid tumor such as melanoma, head and neck, liver or kidney cancer. Both conserved end residues are part of each CDR3. D genes are given only for firm matches. For some rows the clone size is stated as once, few or many, or as a class when expanded; others skip it.

V	D	size	J	DNA	CDR3
TRBV25-1	.	.	TRBJ2-7	TGTGCCAGCACCGGGGTCACCTCCTACGAGCAGTACTTC	CASTGVTSYEQYF
TRBV5-1	TRBD1	many	TRBJ1-4	TGCGCCAGCACGGACAGGGTTGGAACTAATGAAAAACTGTTTTTT	CASTDRVGTNEKLFF
TRBV28	.	.	TRBJ1-4	TGTGCCAGCTGGGGGGCAAAAAATGAAAAACTGTTTTTT	CASWGAKNEKLFF
TRBV25-1	.	.	TRBJ2-3	TGTGCCAGCGGGGGGGACAGGCGCACAGATACGCAGTATTTT	CASGGDRRTDTQYF
TRBV5-6	TRBD1	.	TRBJ1-1	TGTGCCAGCAGCAGAAACAGGGGATGGGGCACTGAAGCTTTCTTT	CASSRNRGWGTEAFF
TRBV2	TRBD1	once	TRBJ1-2	TGTGCCAGCAGCCGGGACAGAATTTATGGCTACACCTTC	CASSRDRIYGYTF
TRBV11-2	.	.	TRBJ2-6	TGTGCCAGCAGCTTAAGGGCTGGGGCCAACGTCCTGACTTTC	CASSLRAGANVLTF
TRBV6-1	TRBD1	.	TRBJ1-2	TGTGCCAGCAGGCAGGGGGCCGGTGGCTACACCTTC	CASRQGAGGYTF
TRBV27	.	.	TRBJ1-1	TGTGCCAGCACTCCCCAGGAGGGAGCGAACACTGAAGCTTTCTTT	CASTPQEGANTEAFF
TRBV4-1	.	few	TRBJ1-5	TGCGCCAGCAGCCAAGATCCCGGGGACAGCAATCAGCCCCAGCATTTT	CASSQDPGDSNQPQHF
TRBV2	.	.	TRBJ2-2	TGTGCCAGCAGAGGGGGCGGGAGTACTACCGGGGAGCTGTTTTTT	CASRGGGSTTGELFF
TRBV28	.	.	TRBJ2-3	TGTGCCAGCTCCCGGAGGCAAACGCAGTATTTT	CASSRRQTQYF
TRBV5-1	.	.	TRBJ1-1	TGCGCCAGCAGAACCACGGGGAACACTGAAGCTTTCTTT	CASRTTGNTEAFF
TRBV6-1	.	.	TRBJ2-5	TGTGCCAGCAGGCCTACGGGGGAAGAGACCCAGTACTTC	CASRPTGEETQYF
TRBV7-9	.	.	TRBJ2-7	TGTGCCAGCAGCGCCTCACAGAGCTCCTACGAGCAGTACTTC	CASSASQSSYEQYF
TRBV18	.	.	TRBJ1-1	TGTGCCAGCTCGGAAGGGGACCTTGAAGCTTTCTTT	CASSEGDLEAFF
TRBV7-9	.	once	TRBJ2-5	TGTGCCAGCAGCTTAGGTGGGGCAGAGCTTCGAGAGACCCAGTACTTC	CASSLGGAELRETQYF
TRBV18	.	.	TRBJ1-1	TGTGCCAGCTCACCGGACCAGAACACTGAAGCTTTCTTT	CASSPDQNTEAFF
TRBV7-3	.	.	TRBJ2-7	TGTGCCAGCAGCTTAACGGGGGGCGAGCAGTACTTC	CASSLTGGEQYF
TRBV7-2	TRBD1	.	TRBJ1-6	TGTGCCAGCAGCCCCGGACAGGGGGAATCACCCCTCCACTTT	CASSPGQGESPLHF
TRBV11-3	TRBD1	.	TRBJ1-6	TGTGCCAGCAGCAAGATGACAGGGGGTGGTAATTCACCCCTCCACTTT	CASSKMTGGGNSPLHF
TRBV19	.	.	TRBJ2-1	TGTGCCAGTAGTATTGAAGGCAGGGAAAGAGATGAGCAGTTCTTC	CASSIEGRERDEQFF
TRBV5-1	.	.	TRBJ1-1	TGCGCCAGCAGCTTGGATGCTAACACTGAAGCTTTCTTT	CASSLDANTEAFF
TRBV18	.	.	TRBJ2-5	TGTGCCAGCTCACCAGGAGTCGGAGAGACCCAGTACTTC	CASSPGVGETQYF
TRBV19	TRBD1	few	TRBJ2-3	TGTGCCAGTAGTTCGACCGGGACAGCAAGCACAGATACGCAGTATTTT	CASSSTGTASTDTQYF
TRBV7-6	.	.	TRBJ1-3	TGTGCCAGCAGCTTTTCAGGGGCGAGCTCTGGAAACACCATATATTTT	CASSFSGASSGNTIYF
TRBV5-4	TRBD2	.	TRBJ2-7	TGTGCCAGCAGCTTGCCGGGAGGGTTATACGAGCAGTACTTC	CASSLPGGLYEQYF